This T cell receptor beta chain stems from a study of blood T cells in healthy people across ages. V dropped 6 bases and J dropped 8; count of bases not matched to a gene: 12. This CDR3 region has 14 residues. Per the germline V gene, CDR1 is MGHRA and CDR2 is YSYEKL. A second PCR, run for roughly 7 to 12 cycles, used a sample-barcoded 5' primer plus a J-beta primer mix. Each cDNA molecule was tagged by a template-switch adaptor that had 12 random nucleotides. TCRdb recomputed calls from the 5' RACE reads with MiXCR, one row per CDR3 protein. Of about 730,000 distinct CDR3 sequences listed, approximately 43% were seen once; the top ten hold 20% to 25%. In the case of this clonotype: Its antigen is still unknown.

Study outcomes and limitations: Underestimates were what the diversity estimates from one million T cells were considered to be.

J is TRBJ1-2 and V is TRBV4-1, with 7 bases identical to TRBD1. What was sequenced was blood. The sequence derives from an older woman in good health. DNA for the CDR3: TGCGCCAGCAGTCTTCAGGGGGAGCTAGGGGGCTACACCTTC. It is translated as CASSLQGELGGYTF.